Listed here is a single T cell receptor beta chain. Its antigen is currently unknown. The sample originates from a study of lymphopenia after photon versus proton radiotherapy. Broader study findings: Oligoclonal CD8+ Temra expansion after nadir drove photon patients' diversity drop. In patients who died, overall survival fell as post-nadir TCR diversity dropped more. Under photons, naive T cells and diversity fell while effector/memory populations rose.

TCRdb's copy holds only in-frame clones and misses some; the assay was immunoSEQ multiplex PCR. The profile shows more than 30,000 clones, 89% of them singletons. CDR1 SGHTA and CDR2 FQGNSA come from the germline V gene. V gave up 1 base and J gave up 5 bases, with 12 bases separating them. This CDR3 contains 15 residues. Here the sequenced sample was peripheral blood, taken from a patient treated with proton-based radiotherapy. The clonotype comes from a woman in her 70s with pancreatic cancer. Some clones in this sample may be carry-over from other donors' samples. The rearrangement uses TRBV7-2 and TRBJ1-5; D unresolved. The CDR3 protein is CASSLGLGRDQPQHF. DNA for the CDR3: TGTGCCAGCAGCTTAGGCTTGGGGAGGGATCAGCCCCAGCATTTT.